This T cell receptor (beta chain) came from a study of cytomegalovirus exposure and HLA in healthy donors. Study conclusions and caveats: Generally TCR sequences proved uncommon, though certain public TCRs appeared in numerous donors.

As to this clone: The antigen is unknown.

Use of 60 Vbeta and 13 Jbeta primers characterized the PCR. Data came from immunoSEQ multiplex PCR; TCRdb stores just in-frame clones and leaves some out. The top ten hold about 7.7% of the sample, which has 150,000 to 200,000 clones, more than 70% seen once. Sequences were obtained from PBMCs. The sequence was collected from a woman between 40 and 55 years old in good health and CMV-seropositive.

DNA of the CDR3: TGTGCCAGTCGTTCCGGGACTCTCAGCTCCTACGAGCAGTACTTC. As protein: CASRSGTLSSYEQYF. The V gene is TRBV27, the J gene TRBJ2-7, with a tentative D call TRBD2 (6 bases). Trimming left V 9 bases short and J 0 bases short, with 18 bases between. This CDR3 spans 15 amino acids. Germline CDR1 is MNHEY and CDR2 is SMNVEV (reference sequence).